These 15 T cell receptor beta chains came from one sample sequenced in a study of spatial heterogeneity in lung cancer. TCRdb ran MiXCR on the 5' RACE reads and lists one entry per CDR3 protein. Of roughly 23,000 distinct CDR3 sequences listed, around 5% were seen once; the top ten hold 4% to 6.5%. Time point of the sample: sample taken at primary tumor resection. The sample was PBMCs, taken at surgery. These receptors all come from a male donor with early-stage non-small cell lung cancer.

CDR3 sequence (DNA): TGTGCCAGCAGTCCGGCCATAATGAACACTGAAGCTTTCTTT. Translated: CASSPAIMNTEAFF. The chain carries TRBV3-1 and TRBJ1-1; D unclear. Per germline, CDR1 LGHDT and CDR2 YNNKEL (reference sequence). V was pared by 6 bases and J by 0 bases, with 11 bases between. This CDR3 comprises 14 residues. The variable domain in full, completed from reference TRBV3-1 and TRBJ1-1, reads DTAVSQTPKYLVTQMGNDKSIKCEQNLGHDTMYWYKQDSKKFLKIMFSYNNKELIINETVPNRFSPKSPDKAHLNLHINSLELGDSAVYFCASSPAIMNTEAFFGQGTRLTVV.

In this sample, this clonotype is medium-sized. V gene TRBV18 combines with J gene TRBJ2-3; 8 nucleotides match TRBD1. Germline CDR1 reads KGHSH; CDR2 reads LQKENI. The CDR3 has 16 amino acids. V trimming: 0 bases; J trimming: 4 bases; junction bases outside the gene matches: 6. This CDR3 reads CASSPPGQGAPDTQYF. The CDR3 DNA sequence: TGTGCCAGCTCACCACCGGGGCAGGGGGCTCCAGATACGCAGTATTTT.

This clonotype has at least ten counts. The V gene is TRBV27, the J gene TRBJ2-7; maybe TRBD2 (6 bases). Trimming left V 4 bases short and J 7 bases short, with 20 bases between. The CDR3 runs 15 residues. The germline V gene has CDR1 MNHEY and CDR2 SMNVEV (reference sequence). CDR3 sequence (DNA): TGTGCCAGCAGTTCCCCGGGACTCGGAATAGGGGAGCAGTACTTC. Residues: CASSSPGLGIGEQYF.

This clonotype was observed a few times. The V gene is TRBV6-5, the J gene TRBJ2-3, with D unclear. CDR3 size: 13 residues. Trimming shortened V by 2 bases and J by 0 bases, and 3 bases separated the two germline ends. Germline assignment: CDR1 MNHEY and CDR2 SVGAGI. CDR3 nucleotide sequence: TGTGCCAGCAGTTACGGTAGCACAGATACGCAGTATTTT. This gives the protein CASSYGSTDTQYF.

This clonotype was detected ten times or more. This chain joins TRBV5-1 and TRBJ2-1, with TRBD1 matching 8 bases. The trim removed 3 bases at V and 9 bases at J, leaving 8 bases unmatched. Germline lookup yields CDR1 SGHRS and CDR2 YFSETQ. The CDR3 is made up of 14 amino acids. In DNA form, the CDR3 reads TGCGCCAGCAGCTCCGACAGGGGTCGGGTTGAGCAGTTCTTC. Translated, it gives CASSSDRGRVEQFF.

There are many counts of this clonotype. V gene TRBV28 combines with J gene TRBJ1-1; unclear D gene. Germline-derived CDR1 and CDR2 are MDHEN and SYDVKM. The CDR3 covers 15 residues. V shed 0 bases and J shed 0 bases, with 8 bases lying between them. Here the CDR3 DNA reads TGTGCCAGCAGTTTATGGGCGAGCATGAACACTGAAGCTTTCTTT. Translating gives CASSLWASMNTEAFF.

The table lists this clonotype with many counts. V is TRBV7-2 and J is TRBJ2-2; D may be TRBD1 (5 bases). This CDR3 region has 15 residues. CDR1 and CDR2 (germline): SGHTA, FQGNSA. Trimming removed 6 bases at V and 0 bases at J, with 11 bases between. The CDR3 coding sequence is TGTGCCAGCAGACCCGGACAAGCGAACACCGGGGAGCTGTTTTTT. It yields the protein CASRPGQANTGELFF.

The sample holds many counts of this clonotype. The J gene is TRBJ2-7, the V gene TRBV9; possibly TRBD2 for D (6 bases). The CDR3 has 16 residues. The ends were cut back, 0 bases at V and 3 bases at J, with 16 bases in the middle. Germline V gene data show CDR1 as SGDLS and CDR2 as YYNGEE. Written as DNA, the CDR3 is TGTGCCAGCAGCGTAGAAGAAGCGACCGGGAGCTACGAGCAGTACTTC. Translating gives CASSVEEATGSYEQYF.

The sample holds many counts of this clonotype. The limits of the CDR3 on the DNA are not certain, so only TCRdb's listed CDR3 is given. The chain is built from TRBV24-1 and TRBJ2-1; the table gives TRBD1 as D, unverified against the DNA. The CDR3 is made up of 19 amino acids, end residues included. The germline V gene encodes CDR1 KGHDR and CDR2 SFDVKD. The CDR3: CATLYFCATSDLWGNEQFF.

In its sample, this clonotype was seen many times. CDR3 nucleotides: TGTGCCAGCAGCGTAGTGTCTGAGAACACTGAAGCTTTCTTT. As protein: CASSVVSENTEAFF. This sequence joins TRBV9 and TRBJ1-1; D gene uncertain. The CDR3 is 14 amino acids. The V and J ends lost 0 bases and 1 base respectively, with 7 bases between them. Germline lookup yields CDR1 SGDLS and CDR2 YYNGEE.

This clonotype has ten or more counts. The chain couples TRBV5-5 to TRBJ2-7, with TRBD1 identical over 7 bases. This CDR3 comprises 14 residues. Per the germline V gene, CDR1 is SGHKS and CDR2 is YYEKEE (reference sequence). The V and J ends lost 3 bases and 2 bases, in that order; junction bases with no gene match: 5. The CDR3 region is CASSSGQSTYEQYF. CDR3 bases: TGTGCCAGCAGCTCGGGACAGAGCACCTACGAGCAGTACTTC.

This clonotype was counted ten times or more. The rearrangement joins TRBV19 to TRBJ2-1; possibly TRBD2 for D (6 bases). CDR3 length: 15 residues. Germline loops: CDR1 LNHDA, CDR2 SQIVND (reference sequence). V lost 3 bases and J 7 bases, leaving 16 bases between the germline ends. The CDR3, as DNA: TGTGCCAGTAGTATTTGGCGGGACCGCGTGAATGAGCAGTTCTTC. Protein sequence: CASSIWRDRVNEQFF.

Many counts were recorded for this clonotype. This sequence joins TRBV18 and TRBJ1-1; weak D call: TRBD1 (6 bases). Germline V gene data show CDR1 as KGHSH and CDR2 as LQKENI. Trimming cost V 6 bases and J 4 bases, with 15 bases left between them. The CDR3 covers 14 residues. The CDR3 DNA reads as TGTGCCAGCTCCCAAGACAGGAAGGTCACTGAAGCTTTCTTT. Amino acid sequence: CASSQDRKVTEAFF.

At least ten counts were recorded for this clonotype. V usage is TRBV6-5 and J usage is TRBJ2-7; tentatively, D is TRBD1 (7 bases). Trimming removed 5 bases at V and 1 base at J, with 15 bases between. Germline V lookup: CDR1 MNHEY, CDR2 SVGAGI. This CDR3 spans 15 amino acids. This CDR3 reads CASSKHQGGSYEQYF. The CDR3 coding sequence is TGTGCCAGCAGTAAACATCAGGGGGGTTCCTACGAGCAGTACTTC.

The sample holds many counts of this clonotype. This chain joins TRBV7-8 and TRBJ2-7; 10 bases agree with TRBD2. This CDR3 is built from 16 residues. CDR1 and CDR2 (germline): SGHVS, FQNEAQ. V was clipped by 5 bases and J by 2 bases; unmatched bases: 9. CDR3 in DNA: TGTGCCAGCAGCGCGCACCGGAGCGGGAGGGCCTACGAGCAGTACTTC. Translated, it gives CASSAHRSGRAYEQYF.